These T cell receptor beta chains were read from a single sample in a study of T cell responses to AZD1222 COVID-19 vaccine. TCRdb's copy holds only in-frame clones and misses some; the assay was immunoSEQ multiplex PCR. This table has about 180,000 clones, about 93% appearing once. Sample: peripheral blood, taken 28 days after the second dose of the MenACWY control vaccine. These receptors came from an adult who received the MenACWY meningococcal vaccine as a control. Each CDR3 is given without its conserved first and last residue.

CDR3 protein,V gene,J gene
ATSLHNAYEQY,TRBV6-5,TRBJ2-7
ASGWDFQETQY,TRBV12-5,TRBJ2-5
ASSLDTDGSPLH,TRBV18,TRBJ1-6
ASSQDASGSNYGYT,TRBV3-1/TRBV3-2,TRBJ1-2
ASSLDGQGIQPQH,TRBV7-2,TRBJ1-5
ASLRLTGRNNEQF,TRBV2,TRBJ2-1
ASSPGQVRQETQY,TRBV11-3,TRBJ2-5
ASKYTMNTEAF,TRBV6-5,TRBJ1-1
ASTFHAGGVTDTQY,TRBV7-9,TRBJ2-3
ASTTGDGNTIY,TRBV7-9,TRBJ1-3
ASSLGGYYNEQF,TRBV7-2,TRBJ2-1
SASGPKDRAPYQSGNTIY,TRBV20-1,TRBJ1-3
ASIGPRDTEAF,TRBV6-5,TRBJ1-1
ASSLTTGLDSGNTIY,TRBV5-6,TRBJ1-3
ASTSWRINEQF,TRBV7-2,TRBJ2-1
ASSSGASQETQY,TRBV11-2,TRBJ2-5
ASSLSTNAGEKLF,TRBV5-1,TRBJ1-4
ASSLAPDTFYGYT,TRBV11-1,TRBJ1-2
ASSLFPAGGLYGELF,TRBV7-2,TRBJ2-2
ASRGQEFFPQH,TRBV2,TRBJ1-5